These 14 T cell receptor beta chains originate from one sample sequenced in a study of vaccination and CD4 T cells after COVID-19. The treatment here: approximately 9-day PBMC culture with coronavirus spike peptide pools or control peptides (ViraFEST assay). The assay that was used to sequence DNA from cultured CD4+ T cells was the Oncomine TCR Beta short-read assay. TCRdb re-derived calls from the PCR reads in MiXCR, one entry per CDR3 protein. The data show roughly 15,000 distinct CDR3 sequences, 45% to 65% seen once. These receptors' targets are unknown. Material: cultured CD4+ T cells from blood, obtained after SARS-CoV-2 vaccination. Receptors originate from a human donor with COVID-19.

The chain carries TRBV19 and TRBJ1-1; TRBD1 matches 8 bases. From germline, CDR1 is LNHDA and CDR2 SQIVND (reference sequence). The CDR3 runs 16 residues. Losses at the gene ends were 8 bases for V and 5 bases for J; bases not matched to a gene: 16. The CDR3 is CASRTRSGGVGTEAFF. In DNA, the CDR3 is TGTGCCAGTCGTACCCGTTCAGGGGGCGTGGGGACTGAAGCTTTCTTT.

This clonotype has just one count. The chain employs TRBV6-1 and TRBJ1-6, with a possible D match to TRBD1 (5 bases). The CDR3 is 14 amino acids. The germline gives CDR1 MNHNS, CDR2 SASEGT. V gave up 6 bases and J gave up 10 bases, with 16 bases separating them. The DNA for the CDR3 is TGTGCCAGCAGCCCCGGGACCTTAAACTCACCCCTCCACTTT. Residues: CASSPGTLNSPLHF.

The chain joins TRBV6-5 to TRBJ1-5; D gene unclear. This CDR3 contains 14 residues. V was cut by 0 bases and J by 6 bases, with 9 bases left in between. The germline V gene encodes CDR1 MNHEY and CDR2 SVGAGI. The CDR3 DNA is TGTGCCAGCAGTTACTCGGGCGGGTCTCAGCCCCAGCATTTT. Translated, it gives CASSYSGGSQPQHF.

This clonotype was counted a few times. The chain uses TRBV11-3 and TRBJ1-2; weak D call: TRBD1 (5 bases). This CDR3 spans 11 amino acids. V was cut by 2 bases and J by 7 bases, with 5 bases left in between. CDR1 SGHNT and CDR2 YENEEA come from the germline V gene. This chain's CDR3 is CASSLRGGYTF. CDR3 sequence (DNA): TGTGCCAGCAGCTTAAGGGGTGGCTACACCTTC.

V is TRBV20-1 and J is TRBJ2-1; 11 bases are shared with TRBD2. Per the germline V gene, CDR1 is DFQATT and CDR2 is SNEGSKA (reference sequence). V was clipped by 0 bases and J by 0 bases; unmatched bases: 7. The CDR3 has 18 amino acids. The CDR3: CSARDVGGTSGSYNEQFF. CDR3 coding DNA: TGCAGTGCTAGAGATGTTGGCGGGACTAGCGGCTCCTACAATGAGCAGTTCTTC.

V gene TRBV6-1 combines with J gene TRBJ1-1, with a weak D call TRBD1 (5 bases). Trimming left V 5 bases short and J 2 bases short, with 12 bases between. CDR1 MNHNS and CDR2 SASEGT come from the germline V gene. The CDR3 spans 14 residues. The CDR3 region is CASSRRQGNTEAFF. The DNA for the CDR3 is TGTGCCAGCAGTCGAAGGCAGGGAAACACTGAAGCTTTCTTT.

The chain joins TRBV7-3 to TRBJ2-1; either TRBD1 or TRBD2 may fit D (6 bases each). The CDR3 has 15 residues. The germline gives CDR1 SGHTA, CDR2 FQGTGA. V dropped 5 bases and J dropped 7 bases, with 18 bases sitting between them. CDR3 residues: CASSLVGGGRNEQFF. The CDR3 DNA reads TGTGCCAGCAGCCTTGTGGGGGGCGGAAGGAATGAGCAGTTCTTC.

This clonotype counts as medium-sized. The rearrangement uses TRBV15 and TRBJ1-1; D might be TRBD1 (5 bases). The V gene lost 5 bases and the J gene lost 5 bases, with 12 bases spanning the gap. This CDR3 has 13 amino acids. Germline CDR1 is LNHNV and CDR2 is YYDKDF (reference sequence). CDR3 sequence: CATSGRASTEAFF. CDR3 in DNA: TGTGCCACCAGCGGCAGGGCGAGTACTGAAGCTTTCTTT.

The chain uses TRBV11-3 and TRBJ1-1, with a possible D match to TRBD1 (6 bases). With 5 bases removed from V and 2 bases from J, the gap between germline ends came to 21 bases. Per the germline V gene, CDR1 is SGHNT and CDR2 is YENEEA. CDR3 length: 17 amino acids. The CDR3 DNA sequence: TGTGCCAGCAGCCCCCCGGGGGCAAGCAGACGAAACACTGAAGCTTTCTTT. This encodes CASSPPGASRRNTEAFF.

V gene TRBV18 combines with J gene TRBJ2-7, with TRBD1 matching over 7 bases. V was pared by 2 bases and J by 3 bases, with 7 bases of the junction left unmatched. The CDR3 contains 15 residues. Germline loops: CDR1 KGHSH, CDR2 LQKENI. The CDR3 sequence is CASSPTWTGNYEQYF. The CDR3 coding sequence is TGTGCCAGCTCACCAACCTGGACAGGTAACTACGAGCAGTACTTC.

The chain carries TRBV6-1 and TRBJ1-6; D is undetermined. CDR1 and CDR2 from the germline V gene are MNHNS and SASEGT. Trimming left V 4 bases short and J 6 bases short, with 7 bases between. The length of the CDR3 is 13 residues. The CDR3 coding sequence is TGTGCCAGCAGTGTCGAACGTAATTCACCCCTCCACTTT. Protein product: CASSVERNSPLHF.

The sample holds a few counts of this clonotype. V gene TRBV7-2 combines with J gene TRBJ2-2; D call uncertain. The CDR3 has 17 amino acids. V was clipped by 5 bases and J by 1 base, with 17 bases between them. Germline V lookup: CDR1 SGHTA, CDR2 FQGNSA. The CDR3 DNA reads as TGTGCCAGCAGCCCCACACTCGGACCTTTGAACACCGGGGAGCTGTTTTTT. As protein: CASSPTLGPLNTGELFF.

This clonotype was found a few times. V gene TRBV20-1 combines with J gene TRBJ2-2, with D possibly being TRBD1 (5 bases). Germline CDR1 and CDR2: DFQATT and SNEGSKA (reference sequence). Trimming took off 6 bases at V and 4 bases at J, with 12 bases between the two ends. This CDR3 has 13 amino acids. CDR3 coding DNA: TGCAGTGCGGTGGCAGGGTTCACCGGGGAGCTGTTTTTT. Its protein product is CSAVAGFTGELFF.

The chain joins TRBV20-1 to TRBJ2-3, with D perhaps TRBD1 (6 bases). This CDR3 spans 13 amino acids. Trimming stripped 6 bases from V and 5 bases from J, with 15 bases between. Per the germline V gene, CDR1 is DFQATT and CDR2 is SNEGSKA (reference sequence). CDR3 amino acids: CSAEDRFRDTQYF. As DNA, the CDR3 is TGCAGTGCAGAAGACAGGTTTCGAGATACGCAGTATTTT.